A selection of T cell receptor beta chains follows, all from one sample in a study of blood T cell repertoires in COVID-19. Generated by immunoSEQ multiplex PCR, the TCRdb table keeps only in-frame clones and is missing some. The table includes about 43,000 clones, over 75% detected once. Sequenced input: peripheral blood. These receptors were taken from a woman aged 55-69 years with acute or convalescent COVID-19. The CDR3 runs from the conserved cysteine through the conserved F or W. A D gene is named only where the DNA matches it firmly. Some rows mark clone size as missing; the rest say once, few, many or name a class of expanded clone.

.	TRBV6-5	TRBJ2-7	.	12	CASSTRTYEQYF	TGTGCCAGCAGTACCAGGACCTACGAGCAGTACTTC
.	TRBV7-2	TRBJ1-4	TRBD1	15	CASSPGQGVNEKLFF	TGTGCCAGCAGCCCGGGACAGGGGGTTAATGAAAAACTGTTTTTT
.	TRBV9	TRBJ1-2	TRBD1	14	CASSARDRARGYTF	TGTGCCAGCAGCGCGCGGGACAGGGCGCGTGGCTACACCTTC
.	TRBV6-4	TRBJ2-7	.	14	CASSDSKGGYEQYF	TGTGCCAGCAGTGACTCGAAAGGGGGCTACGAGCAGTACTTC
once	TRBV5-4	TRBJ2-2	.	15	CASSGGGAGTGELFF	TGTGCCAGCAGCGGAGGGGGGGCCGGCACCGGGGAGCTGTTTTTT
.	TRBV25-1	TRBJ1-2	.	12	CASSSGSYGYTF	TGTGCCAGCAGTTCGGGAAGTTATGGCTACACCTTC
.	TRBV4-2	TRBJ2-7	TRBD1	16	CASSQEARQGTHEQYF	TGTGCCAGCAGCCAAGAAGCGAGACAGGGGACCCACGAGCAGTACTTC
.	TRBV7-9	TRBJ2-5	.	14	CASSLGQVQETQYF	TGTGCCAGCAGCTTAGGGCAGGTCCAAGAGACCCAGTACTTC
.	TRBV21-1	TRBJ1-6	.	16	CASSNSTEKSNSPLHF	TGTGCCAGCAGCAACTCGACAGAAAAATCTAATTCACCCCTCCACTTT
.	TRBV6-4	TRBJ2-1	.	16	CASSDSGASGVDEQFF	TGTGCCAGCAGTGACTCGGGGGCTAGCGGTGTCGATGAGCAGTTCTTC
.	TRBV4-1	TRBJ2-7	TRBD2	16	CASSQGSGGLTYEQYF	TGCGCCAGCAGCCAGGGTAGCGGGGGGCTCACCTACGAGCAGTACTTC
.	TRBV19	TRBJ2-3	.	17	CASSIVMFQGHTDTQYF	TGTGCCAGTAGTATTGTAATGTTTCAGGGCCACACAGATACGCAGTATTTT
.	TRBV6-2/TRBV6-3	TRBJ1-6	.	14	CASSYGVLNSPLHF	TGTGCCAGCAGTTACGGAGTTCTCAATTCACCCCTCCACTTT
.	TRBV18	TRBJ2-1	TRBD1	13	CASSGDSYNEQFF	TGTGCCAGCTCAGGGGACAGTTACAATGAGCAGTTCTTC
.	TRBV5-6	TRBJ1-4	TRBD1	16	CASSLGDRAHNEKLFF	TGTGCCAGCAGCTTGGGGGACAGGGCCCACAATGAAAAACTGTTTTTT
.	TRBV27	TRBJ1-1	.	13	CASSLQLQAEAFF	TGTGCCAGCAGTTTACAGCTACAGGCTGAAGCTTTCTTT
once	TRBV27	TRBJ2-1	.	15	CASTRGHSSYNEQFF	TGTGCCAGCACCCGAGGGCACAGCTCCTACAATGAGCAGTTCTTC